A selection of T cell receptor beta chains follows, all from one sample in a study of blood T cells in healthy people across ages. MiXCR was run by TCRdb on the 5' RACE reads, yielding one entry per CDR3 protein. Seen here are approximately 1.5 million distinct CDR3 sequences, approximately 43% observed once, and the top ten hold approximately 4%. Sequencing input: blood. The receptors shown here come from a woman aged 18-35 years in good health. Each CDR3 is given with its conserved first and last residue. A D gene is named only where the DNA matches it firmly. Clone size is given for some rows only: seen once, a few or many times, or a class if the clone is expanded.

size,D,V,J,DNA,CDR3
many,.,TRBV4-1,TRBJ2-1,TGCGCCAGCAGCCAAGATCCCGGGACCTACAATGAGCAGTTCTTC,CASSQDPGTYNEQFF
few,TRBD1,TRBV5-1,TRBJ2-7,TGCGCCAGCCGGACAGGGAACGGCGACGAGCAGTACTTC,CASRTGNGDEQYF
.,.,TRBV5-1,TRBJ2-7,TGCGCCAGCAGCGTGGTCGGGAGTGACGTCGAGCAGTACTTC,CASSVVGSDVEQYF
.,.,TRBV27,TRBJ2-1,TGTGCCAGCAGCCGTGGGGTTGGGATGAATGAGCAGTTCTTC,CASSRGVGMNEQFF
.,.,TRBV29-1,TRBJ2-1,TGCAGCGTGCCCCAGGCTTGGGATGAGCAGTTCTTC,CSVPQAWDEQFF
many,TRBD2,TRBV20-1,TRBJ2-1,TGCAGTGCTAGCGCTGCGGGGGGTTTCTACAATGAGCAGTTCTTC,CSASAAGGFYNEQFF
few,.,TRBV4-1,TRBJ2-7,TGCGCCAGCAGCCAAGAGGCCGCTGTTGGGACTTCCTACGAGCAGTACTTC,CASSQEAAVGTSYEQYF
many,.,TRBV29-1,TRBJ2-1,TGCATCGCCTCCGGAACCTACAATGAGCAGTTCTTC,CIASGTYNEQFF
.,TRBD2,TRBV9,TRBJ2-3,TGTGCCAGCAGCCCCATCGGACTAGCAGGGGATACGCAGTATTTT,CASSPIGLAGDTQYF
many,.,TRBV7-2,TRBJ2-1,TGTGCCAGCAGCTTACCCCCTAGGGATGAGCAGTTCTTC,CASSLPPRDEQFF
few,.,TRBV7-2,TRBJ2-7,TGTGCCAGCAGCTCGACCAGATTTTCGGGGGAGCAGTACTTC,CASSSTRFSGEQYF
few,TRBD2,TRBV7-2,TRBJ2-4,TGTGCCAGTGGCGGGAGGGCGGGAAACATTCAGTACTTC,CASGGRAGNIQYF
.,TRBD2,TRBV27,TRBJ2-1,TGTGCCAGCAGTTTATTGGGGACTAGCGTAAACAATGAGCAGTTCTTC,CASSLLGTSVNNEQFF
few,TRBD2,TRBV15,TRBJ2-3,TGTGCCACCAGCAGAGGTCTAGCGGGAGTAGATACGCAGTATTTT,CATSRGLAGVDTQYF
few,TRBD1,TRBV10-3,TRBJ2-5,TGTGCCATCGCCGGACAGGAAAGGGAGACCCAGTACTTC,CAIAGQERETQYF